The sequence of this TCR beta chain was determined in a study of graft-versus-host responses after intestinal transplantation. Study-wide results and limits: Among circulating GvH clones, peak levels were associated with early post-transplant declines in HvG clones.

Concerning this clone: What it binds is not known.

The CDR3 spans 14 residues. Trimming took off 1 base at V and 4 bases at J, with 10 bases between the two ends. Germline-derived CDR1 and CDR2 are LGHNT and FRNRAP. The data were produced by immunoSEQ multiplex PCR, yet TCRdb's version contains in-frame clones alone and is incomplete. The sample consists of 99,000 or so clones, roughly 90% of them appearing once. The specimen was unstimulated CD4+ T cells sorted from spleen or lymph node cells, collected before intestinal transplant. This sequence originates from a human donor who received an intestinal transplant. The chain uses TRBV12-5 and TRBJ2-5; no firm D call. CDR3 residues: CASGLGDTRETQYF. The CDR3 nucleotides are TGTGCTAGTGGTTTGGGAGATACTCGAGAGACCCAGTACTTC.